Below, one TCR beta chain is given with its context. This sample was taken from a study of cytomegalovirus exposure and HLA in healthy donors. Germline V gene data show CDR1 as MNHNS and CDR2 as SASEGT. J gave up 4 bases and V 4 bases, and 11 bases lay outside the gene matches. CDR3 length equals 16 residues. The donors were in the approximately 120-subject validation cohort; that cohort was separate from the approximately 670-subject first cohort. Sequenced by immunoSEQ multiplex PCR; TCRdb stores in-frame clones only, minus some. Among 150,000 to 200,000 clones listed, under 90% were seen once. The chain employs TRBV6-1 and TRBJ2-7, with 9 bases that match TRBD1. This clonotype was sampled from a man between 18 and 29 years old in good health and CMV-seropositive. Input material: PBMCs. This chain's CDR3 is CASSVQGAAGFYEQYF. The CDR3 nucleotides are TGTGCCAGCAGTGTACAGGGGGCAGCGGGATTTTACGAGCAGTACTTC.